Detailed here is one TCR beta chain. This clonotype was recorded at least ten times. The antigen it recognizes is unknown. Per-base quality was not reported, and no clone a single base away is much larger than it. These data are taken from a study of neurological immune-mediated disorders (dated by TCRdb to about 2019). About the study as a whole: Of the roughly 34 multiple sclerosis patients, approximately 30 had relapsing-remitting MS and 3 had secondary progressive MS. Of the roughly 71 subjects in the cohort, approximately 15 were HAM/TSP patients, about 34 were multiple sclerosis patients, and 20 were healthy controls. Using UMI-based sequencing, the study compared peripheral blood TCR-beta repertoires from patients with HTLV-I-associated myelopathy (HAM/TSP), patients with multiple sclerosis, and healthy controls. Longitudinal samples, technical triplicates and paired sorted CD4+ and CD8+ T-cell subsets, alongside PBMC samples, were included among the approximately 98 TCR-beta libraries. What the authors observed across the whole study: No association of the MS cluster with clinical or MRI features was observed, and the need for larger cohorts was stated by the authors. TCR clonal expansion was highest in HAM/TSP patients and lowest in MS patients, with MS patients falling below even healthy controls. Across subjects, expanded clones never shared an identical CDR3 amino acid sequence, which suggests that the TCR-beta repertoires in every group were private. Repertoires from 18 of 34 MS patients were grouped by phylogenetic analysis into a cluster of related CDR3 sequences, suggesting a possible repertoire-level signature.

Unsorted PBMC libraries were generated from 2 million PBMCs stored in RNAlater at -80 °C until RNA extraction. Multiple sclerosis patients were enrolled in a US clinical protocol evaluating disease progression by magnetic resonance imaging. Peripheral blood was subjected to Ficoll-Hypaque density gradient centrifugation to isolate PBMCs, which were then cryopreserved in liquid nitrogen. To synthesize cDNA, template-switch 5'RACE was performed with a primer carrying a 10-nucleotide random unique molecular identifier so that each TCR transcript was tagged. Every sequencing run yielded over 170 million TCR-beta sequences covering 15-18 subjects. The RNeasy kit was used for extraction of total RNA. The KAPA Real-time Library Amplification kit was used to amplify TCR-beta VDJ regions with primers for the TCR constant region and the 5'RACE anchor. A first PCR added sample indexes and Illumina adaptors, after which a second PCR increased the library yield. After Ampure bead purification, the TCR product of roughly 650 bp was size-selected on a 2% E-gel SizeSelection system. Before pooling, library quality was assessed on a Bioanalyzer, concentration was determined with Qubit, and library quantification was performed with the Kapa Library Quantification kit. An Illumina HiSeq 2500 was used to sequence the libraries paired-end at 2 x 150 bp. To increase sequence diversity, about 23-32% phiX was spiked into each library pool. In the original analysis: Quality-filtered reads were processed with the UMI-based MiGEC pipeline, and over 80% of raw TCR sequences were removed by the MiGEC pipeline during error correction. VDJ genes were aligned to IMGT germline references, and each clonotype was defined by a unique CDR3 amino acid sequence together with V-J genes. Clonal expansion, Shannon diversity and CDR3 relatedness (CalcPairwiseDistances, ClusterSamples) were evaluated with VDJtools, and phylogenetic trees were built with CLCbio workbench. A clone was classed as expanded if it had 8 or more unique UMIs, a cutoff based on coefficient-of-variation modelling across technical triplicates. TCRdb reworked the public reads: Q25 trimming with fastp, MiXCR clone assembly, productive beta chains retained. Rows with one shared CDR3 protein collapse into an entry with the most common genes and DNA. None of the V and J calls come from the authors' own analysis; TCRdb made them. The sample data list more than 45,000 distinct CDR3 sequences, and roughly 4.6% of these were observed just once. Jointly, the top ten make up about 3% of the sample.

From the cysteine up to the phenylalanine, the CDR3 has a length of 13 residues. Only CDR3 DNA remains: 39 bases, in frame from the first base. V and J are truncated by 3 bases and 2 bases respectively, leaving an intervening sequence of 8 bases. CDR1 and CDR2, looked up from the germline V gene (reference sequence), are MNHEY and SMNVEV. The clonotype was recovered from a man aged 50-59 years with multiple sclerosis. Sequencing input: PBMCs. The V gene is TRBV27 and the J gene is TRBJ2-7; no D gene is confidently identified. This receptor carries the CDR3 CASSFRETYEQYF. The sequenced DNA: TGTGCCAGCAGTTTCCGCGAAACCTACGAGCAGTACTTC.